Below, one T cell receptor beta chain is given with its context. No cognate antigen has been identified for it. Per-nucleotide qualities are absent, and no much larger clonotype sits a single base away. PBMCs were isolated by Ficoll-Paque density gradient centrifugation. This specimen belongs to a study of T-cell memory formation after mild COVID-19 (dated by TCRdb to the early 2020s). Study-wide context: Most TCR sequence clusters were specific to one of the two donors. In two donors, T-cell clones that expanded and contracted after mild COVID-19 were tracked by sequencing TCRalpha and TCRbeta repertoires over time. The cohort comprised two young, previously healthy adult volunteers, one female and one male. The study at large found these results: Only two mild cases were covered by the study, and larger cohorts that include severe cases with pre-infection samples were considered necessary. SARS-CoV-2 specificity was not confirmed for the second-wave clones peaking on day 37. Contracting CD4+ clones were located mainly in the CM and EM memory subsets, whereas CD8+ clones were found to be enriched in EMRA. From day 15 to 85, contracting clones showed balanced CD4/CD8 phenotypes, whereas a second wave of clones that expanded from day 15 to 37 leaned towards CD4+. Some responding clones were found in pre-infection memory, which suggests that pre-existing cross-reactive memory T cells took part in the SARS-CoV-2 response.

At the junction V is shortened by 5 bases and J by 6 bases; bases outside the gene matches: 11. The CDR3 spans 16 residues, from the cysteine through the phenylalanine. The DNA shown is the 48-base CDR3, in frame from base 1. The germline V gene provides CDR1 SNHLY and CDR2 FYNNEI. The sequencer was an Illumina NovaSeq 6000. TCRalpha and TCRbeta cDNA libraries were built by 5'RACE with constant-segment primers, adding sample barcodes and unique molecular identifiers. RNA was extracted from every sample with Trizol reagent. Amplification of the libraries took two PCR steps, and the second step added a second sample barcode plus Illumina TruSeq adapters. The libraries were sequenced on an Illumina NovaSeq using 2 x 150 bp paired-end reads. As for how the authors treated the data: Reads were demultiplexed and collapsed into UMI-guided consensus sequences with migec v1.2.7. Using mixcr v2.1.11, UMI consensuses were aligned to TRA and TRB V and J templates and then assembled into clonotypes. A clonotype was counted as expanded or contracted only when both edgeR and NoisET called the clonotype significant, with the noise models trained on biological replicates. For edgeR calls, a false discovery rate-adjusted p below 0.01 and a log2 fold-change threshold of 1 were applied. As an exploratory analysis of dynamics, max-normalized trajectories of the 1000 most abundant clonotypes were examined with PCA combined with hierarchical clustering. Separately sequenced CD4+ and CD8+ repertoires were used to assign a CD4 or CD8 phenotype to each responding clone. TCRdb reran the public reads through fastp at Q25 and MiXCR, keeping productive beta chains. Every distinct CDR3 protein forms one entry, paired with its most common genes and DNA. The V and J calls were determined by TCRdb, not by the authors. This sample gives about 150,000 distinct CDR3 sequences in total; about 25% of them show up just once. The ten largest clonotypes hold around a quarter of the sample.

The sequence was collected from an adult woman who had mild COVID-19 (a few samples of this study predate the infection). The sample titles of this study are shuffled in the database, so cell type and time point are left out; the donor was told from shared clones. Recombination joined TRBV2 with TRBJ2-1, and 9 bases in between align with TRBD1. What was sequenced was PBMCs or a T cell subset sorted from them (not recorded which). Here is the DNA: TGTGCCAGCAGTCTCCAGAGGACAGGGGTGAGCAATGAGCAGTTCTTC. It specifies CASSLQRTGVSNEQFF.